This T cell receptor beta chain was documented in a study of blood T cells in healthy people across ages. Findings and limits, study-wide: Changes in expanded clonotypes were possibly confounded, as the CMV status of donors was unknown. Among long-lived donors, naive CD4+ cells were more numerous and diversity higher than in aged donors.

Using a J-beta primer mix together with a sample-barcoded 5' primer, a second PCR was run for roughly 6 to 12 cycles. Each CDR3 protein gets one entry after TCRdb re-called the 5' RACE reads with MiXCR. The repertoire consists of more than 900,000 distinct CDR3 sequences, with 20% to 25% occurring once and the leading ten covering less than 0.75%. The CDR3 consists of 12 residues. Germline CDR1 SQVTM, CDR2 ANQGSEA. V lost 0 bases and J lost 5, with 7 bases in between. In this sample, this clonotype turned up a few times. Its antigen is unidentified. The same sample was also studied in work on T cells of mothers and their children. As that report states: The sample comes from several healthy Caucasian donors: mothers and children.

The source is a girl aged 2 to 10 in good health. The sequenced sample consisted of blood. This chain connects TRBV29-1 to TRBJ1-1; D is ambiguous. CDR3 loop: CSVEDVGTEAFF. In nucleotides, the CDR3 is TGCAGCGTTGAAGATGTGGGGACTGAAGCTTTCTTT.